Below, 32 T cell receptor beta chains from the same sample are listed, as sequenced in a study of CD8+ T cells in alopecia areata. Peripheral blood, together with lesional scalp punch biopsies, was collected from alopecia areata patients. Following extraction, RNA underwent reverse transcription to cDNA, which served as the sequencing template. Assay used: immunoSEQ multiplex PCR; TCRdb lists only in-frame clones, some missing. The repertoire has fewer than 10,000 clones, approximately 70% of them found once; the top ten carry roughly 15%. Sequencing was carried out using skin. These receptors originate from a human donor with alopecia areata.

This rearrangement joins TRBV11-2 to TRBJ2-5; TRBD1 matches 10 bases. This CDR3 is 14 amino acids long. Germline trimming cut 4 bases from V and 5 bases from J; bases unmatched to any gene: 4. Germline V gene sequence: CDR1 SGHAT, CDR2 FQNNGV. Here the CDR3 reads CASSSDRGLETQYF. In DNA, the CDR3 is TGTGCCAGCAGCTCCGACAGGGGGCTGGAGACCCAGTACTTC.

The V call is TRBV29-1, the J call TRBJ1-2; 11 bases match TRBD1. Germline values: CDR1 SQVTM, CDR2 ANQGSEA. The CDR3 extends over 17 amino acids. The junction had 11 bases not matched to a gene; V was cut back by 0 bases and J by 5 bases. The CDR3 reads CSVEDLGQGAFFYGYTF. The CDR3 nucleotides are TGCAGCGTTGAAGATCTTGGACAGGGGGCATTTTTTTATGGCTACACCTTC.

This chain links TRBV28 with TRBJ2-7; a possible D gene is TRBD2 (6 bases). Germline CDR1 and CDR2: MDHEN and SYDVKM. The V end lost 7 bases, the J end lost 2 bases, and 15 bases lay between the germline ends. CDR3 length equals 14 residues. The CDR3 nucleotides are TGTGCCAGCACCTCGGGGGACTCCCCCTACGAGCAGTACTTC. Protein product: CASTSGDSPYEQYF.

V usage is TRBV6-5 and J usage is TRBJ2-5, with TRBD2 matching over 9 bases. Trimming cost V 6 bases and J 2 bases; bases outside gene matches: 7. The CDR3 spans 15 residues. The germline gives CDR1 MNHEY, CDR2 SVGAGI. CDR3 DNA: TGTGCCAGCAGCAGGACTAGCGTGATTCAAGAGACCCAGTACTTC. It codes for CASSRTSVIQETQYF.

In its sample, this clone was seen a few times. The rearrangement joins TRBV4-2 to TRBJ2-7; D unclear. Germline V gives CDR1 LGHNA, CDR2 YNFKEQ. CDR3 length: 12 amino acids. V lost 5 bases and J lost 4, with 9 bases in between. CDR3: CASSLDGYEQYF. In nucleotides, the CDR3 is TGTGCCAGCAGCTTGGACGGTTACGAGCAGTACTTC.

This clone was observed a few times. V and J are TRBV28 and TRBJ1-1, with no clear D. The CDR3 is made up of 12 amino acids. Per the germline V gene, CDR1 is MDHEN and CDR2 is SYDVKM. V lost 5 bases and J 5 bases, leaving 9 bases between the germline ends. The CDR3 nucleotides are TGTGCCAGCAGTCAGACAAGTACTGAAGCTTTCTTT. Encoded protein: CASSQTSTEAFF.

J is TRBJ2-3 and V is TRBV7-2; D is unclear. Trimming shortened V by 1 base and J by 0 bases, and 5 bases separated the two germline ends. This CDR3 is built from 14 residues. Per germline, CDR1 SGHTA and CDR2 FQGNSA. Here the CDR3 reads CASSLDGSTDTQYF. The CDR3 DNA follows: TGTGCCAGCAGCTTAGACGGGAGCACAGATACGCAGTATTTT.

The chain links TRBV23-1 to TRBJ2-7; D may correspond to TRBD1 or TRBD2 (5 bases each). TRBV23-1 has ORF status, its function being uncertain. The germline V and J ends were trimmed by 1 base and 4 bases, with 11 bases remaining between them. This CDR3 spans 14 amino acids. As DNA, the CDR3 is TGCGCCAGCAGTCAATTGGGGACGGCGTACGAGCAGTACTTC. This codes for CASSQLGTAYEQYF.

The gene calls are TRBV5-4 and TRBJ2-7, with D perhaps assigned TRBD1 or TRBD2 (5 bases each). This CDR3 comprises 16 residues. V was shortened by 0 bases and J by 0 bases, with 13 bases between the two germline ends. Germline V gene lookup returns CDR1 SGHNT and CDR2 YYREEE (reference sequence). As DNA, the CDR3 is TGTGCCAGCAGCTTGGGGGGGACGGCTGGCTCCTACGAGCAGTACTTC. The encoded protein is CASSLGGTAGSYEQYF.

The genes are TRBV5-4 and TRBJ2-5; tentatively, D is TRBD1 (5 bases). The CDR3 totals 14 residues. Germline-derived CDR1 and CDR2 are SGHNT and YYREEE (reference sequence). V shed 2 bases and J shed 5 bases, with 13 bases lying between them. CDR3 sequence (DNA): TGTGCCAGCAGCTTACGGACAATGGGGGAGACCCAGTACTTC. Translating gives CASSLRTMGETQYF.

The genes are TRBV7-7 and TRBJ2-7, with TRBD2 as a possible D gene (6 bases). This CDR3 has 15 amino acids. Trimming shortened V by 5 bases and J by 3 bases, and 17 bases separated the two germline ends. Germline CDR1 reads SSHAT; CDR2 reads FNYEAQ (reference sequence). The CDR3 here is CASSPGTRFGYEQYF. CDR3 nucleotide sequence: TGTGCCAGCAGCCCAGGGACTCGGTTCGGCTACGAGCAGTACTTC.

The chain carries TRBV7-9 and TRBJ2-2; 8 bases match TRBD1. J lost 6 bases, V lost 5 bases, and 8 bases had no gene match. The CDR3 has 15 amino acids. CDR1 is SEHNR and CDR2 is FQNEAQ in the germline V gene (reference sequence). In DNA, the CDR3 is TGTGCCAGCAGCCCCTGGACAGGGTGGGCCGGGGAGCTGTTTTTT. It yields the protein CASSPWTGWAGELFF.

The gene calls are TRBV4-3 and TRBJ2-3; a possible D gene is TRBD2 (5 bases). V was cut by 3 bases and J by 5 bases, with 9 bases left in between. This CDR3 region has 13 residues. The germline V gene encodes CDR1 LGHNA and CDR2 YSLEER. DNA for the CDR3: TGCGCCAGCAGCCAGGAACTAGTAGATACGCAGTATTTT. Translation: CASSQELVDTQYF.

The chain has TRBV28 and TRBJ2-7, with 13 bases lining up with TRBD2. This CDR3 comprises 16 residues. Germline V gene data show CDR1 as MDHEN and CDR2 as SYDVKM. V dropped 3 bases and J dropped 4; count of bases not matched to a gene: 6. In DNA, the CDR3 is TGTGCCAGCAGTTTCGGGACTAGCGGGATCTGGTACGAGCAGTACTTC. It yields the protein CASSFGTSGIWYEQYF.

This clone was counted between two and nine times. This chain connects TRBV7-2 to TRBJ2-3; possibly TRBD1 for D (5 bases). V was pared by 7 bases and J by 0 bases, with 8 bases between. CDR3 length equals 13 residues. Germline V lookup: CDR1 SGHTA, CDR2 FQGNSA. For the CDR3, the DNA is TGTGCCAGCATTCAGGGTAGCACAGATACGCAGTATTTT. It codes for CASIQGSTDTQYF.

This clone was seen only a few times. An end of the junction does not agree with germline; a read error may underlie this. CDR3 loop: CSVGVPLDSF. Here the CDR3 DNA reads TGCAGCGTAGGAGTCCCCTTAGACTCTTTT. V is TRBV29-1 and J is TRBJ1-1; D remains unclear. The germline gives CDR1 SQVTM, CDR2 ANQGSEA. The CDR3 extends over 10 amino acids.

The chain is built from TRBV4-2 and TRBJ1-1; no firm D call. The V end was cut by 4 bases, the J end by 5 bases, with 14 bases between. Germline V gives CDR1 LGHNA, CDR2 YNFKEQ. The CDR3 contains 14 residues. The CDR3 sequence is CASSPGLSGTEAFF. CDR3 in DNA: TGTGCCAGCAGCCCCGGGCTTTCGGGGACTGAAGCTTTCTTT.

The chain carries TRBV7-2 and TRBJ2-1, with 12 bases fitting TRBD1. Trimming at V came to 5 bases and at J to 2 bases, leaving 13 bases not matched to a gene. The CDR3 has 19 residues. CDR1 is SGHTA and CDR2 is FQGNSA in the germline V gene. This CDR3 reads CASSAGQGAIIAPYNEQFF. The CDR3 nucleotides are TGTGCCAGCAGCGCGGGACAGGGGGCGATAATTGCGCCCTACAATGAGCAGTTCTTC.

The chain combines TRBV7-3 with TRBJ2-1; the D gene is possibly TRBD2 (5 bases). CDR3 length: 12 residues. Germline values: CDR1 SGHTA, CDR2 FQGTGA. V dropped 5 bases and J dropped 10 bases, with 12 bases sitting between them. CDR3 sequence reads: CASSLGLGEQFF. Here the CDR3 DNA reads TGTGCCAGCAGCCTAGGACTGGGAGAGCAGTTCTTC.

This clone was detected only once. The chain carries TRBV28 and TRBJ1-5, with 8 bases aligning to TRBD1. The CDR3 consists of 14 residues. The V segment lost 4 bases and the J segment 7 bases; nucleotides outside the gene matches: 6. Germline-derived CDR1 and CDR2 are MDHEN and SYDVKM. CDR3 DNA sequence: TGTGCCAGCAGTTCCCAGACAGGGGAGCAGCCCCAGCATTTT. Translation: CASSSQTGEQPQHF.

This clone was seen a handful of times. This chain connects TRBV7-2 to TRBJ2-7; D may be TRBD1 or TRBD2 (5 bases each). CDR1 SGHTA and CDR2 FQGNSA come from the germline V gene. The CDR3 contains 14 residues. Between the trimmed V and J ends, which lost 3 bases and 6 bases, there was a span of 15 bases. The CDR3 DNA follows: TGTGCCAGCAGCTTCACTACAGGAGGCCCCGAGCAGTACTTC. It yields the protein CASSFTTGGPEQYF.

This clone has only one observation. Other DNA sequences within the sample encode an identical CDR3. The chain carries TRBV29-1 and TRBJ2-2, with D possibly TRBD1 on 5 matching bases. The germline CDR1 and CDR2 sequences are SQVTM and ANQGSEA. The CDR3 runs 13 residues. Trimming took off 4 bases at V and 0 bases at J, with 6 bases between the two ends. CDR3 in amino acids: CSVGTPNTGELFF. The DNA of the CDR3 is TGCAGCGTTGGGACACCGAACACCGGGGAGCTGTTTTTT.

The chain has TRBV2 and TRBJ2-3, with D possibly being TRBD2 (6 bases). Germline CDR1 is SNHLY and CDR2 is FYNNEI. CDR3 length equals 14 residues. Trimming cost V 6 bases and J 2 bases, with 12 bases left between them. CDR3 loop: CASSGGTFTDTQYF. The CDR3 nucleotides are TGTGCCAGCAGCGGAGGGACCTTCACAGATACGCAGTATTTT.

The rearrangement uses TRBV28 and TRBJ2-6; TRBD2 is a possible D gene (5 bases). There are 20 residues in the CDR3. Germline V gives CDR1 MDHEN, CDR2 SYDVKM. The ends were cut back, 4 bases at V and 0 bases at J, with 22 bases in the middle. Written as DNA, the CDR3 is TGTGCCAGCAGTTCCCGCCGGGCTAGCTTAGCCCCCTCTGGGGCCAACGTCCTGACTTTC. This translates into CASSSRRASLAPSGANVLTF.

This sequence joins TRBV5-1 and TRBJ2-7; maybe TRBD1 (6 bases). The germline CDR1 and CDR2 sequences are SGHRS and YFSETQ. The CDR3 is 14 amino acids. Trimming stripped 4 bases from V and 0 bases from J, with 11 bases between. This chain's CDR3 is CASSPRQDSYEQYF. In DNA form, the CDR3 reads TGCGCCAGCAGCCCTAGACAGGACTCCTACGAGCAGTACTTC.

The chain links TRBV27 to TRBJ1-2, with 9 bases fitting TRBD1. The CDR3 is 13 amino acids. Germline lookup yields CDR1 MNHEY and CDR2 SMNVEV (reference sequence). V shed 6 bases, J shed 8 bases, and the junction held 7 bases outside the gene matches. The CDR3 sequence: CASSMGQGNGYTF. The CDR3 DNA sequence: TGTGCCAGCAGCATGGGACAGGGAAACGGCTACACCTTC.

Written as DNA, the CDR3 is TGTGCCAGCAGCGTAGGAGCGGGGGTCAATGAGCAGTTCTTC. It codes for CASSVGAGVNEQFF. The rearrangement joins TRBV9 to TRBJ2-1; 8 positions agree with TRBD2. CDR3 length equals 14 residues. Germline trimming cut 0 bases from V and 6 bases from J; bases unmatched to any gene: 2. Germline V gene data show CDR1 as SGDLS and CDR2 as YYNGEE.

This clone was observed a handful of times. V gene TRBV29-1 combines with J gene TRBJ2-3; 8 bases agree with TRBD2. This CDR3 region has 14 residues. Germline lookup yields CDR1 SQVTM and CDR2 ANQGSEA. V lost 7 bases to trimming and J lost 2 bases; unmatched junction nucleotides: 8. CDR3 DNA sequence: TGCAGCGCCGCTCGGGGGGGGGCCACAGATACGCAGTATTTT. It codes for CSAARGGATDTQYF.

Here the CDR3 DNA reads TGTGCCAGCAGTTTGCTCTTCTCGGTGGCCGGGAACACTGAAGCTTTCTTT. Its protein is CASSLLFSVAGNTEAFF. The chain links TRBV28 to TRBJ1-1; the D is unclear. The CDR3 has 17 residues. Germline loops: CDR1 MDHEN, CDR2 SYDVKM. The V gene lost 3 bases and the J gene lost 1 base, with 18 bases spanning the gap. Together with reference TRBV28 and TRBJ1-1, the CDR3 gives the full variable domain: DVKVTQSSRYLVKRTGEKVFLECVQDMDHENMFWYRQDPGLGLRLIYFSYDVKMKEKGDIPEGYSVSREKKERFSLILESASTNQTSMYLCASSLLFSVAGNTEAFFGQGTRLTVV.

This clone turned up a few times. The chain uses TRBV27 and TRBJ1-5, with D unresolved. V shed 3 bases and J shed 2 bases, with 11 bases lying between them. CDR3 length equals 15 residues. Germline CDR1 MNHEY, CDR2 SMNVEV (reference sequence). In DNA form, the CDR3 reads TGTGCCAGCAGTTTTAGCCAGCTGGGCAATCAGCCCCAGCATTTT. Protein product: CASSFSQLGNQPQHF.

The chain has TRBV9 and TRBJ2-2; weak D call: TRBD1 (5 bases). The V end lost 4 bases, the J end lost 1 base, and 11 bases lay between the germline ends. Germline CDR1 and CDR2: SGDLS and YYNGEE. This CDR3 region has 15 residues. The CDR3 loop reads CASSRQRGNTGELFF. The CDR3 nucleotides are TGTGCCAGCAGCAGACAGCGAGGGAACACCGGGGAGCTGTTTTTT.

This chain connects TRBV7-2 to TRBJ2-7; 7 nucleotides line up with TRBD2. CDR1 is SGHTA and CDR2 is FQGNSA in the germline V gene. J gave up 7 bases and V 3 bases, and 12 bases lay outside the gene matches. The CDR3 length is 15 residues. CDR3 DNA: TGTGCCAGCAGCTTTAATGCGGGAGCTGGGAGAGAGCAGTACTTC. Its protein product is CASSFNAGAGREQYF.